Each of the 2 T cell receptor beta chains below was sequenced from the same sample in a study of identifying expanded T cells in peripheral blood. This table comes from immunoSEQ multiplex PCR, and its TCRdb copy is limited to in-frame clones, with some not included. Of approximately 100,000 clones in the sample, around 89% were seen once. Sequencing was carried out using blood. Receptor source: a person aged 18 to 75 in good health.

The chain couples TRBV4-2 to TRBJ1-5, with D tentatively TRBD1 (6 bases). The ends were cut back, 5 bases at V and 2 bases at J, with 13 bases in the middle. Per germline, CDR1 LGHNA and CDR2 YNFKEQ. The CDR3 is 15 residues long. CDR3 loop: CASSSQGRRNQPQHF. DNA of the CDR3: TGTGCCAGCAGCTCCCAGGGGCGACGCAATCAGCCCCAGCATTTT.

This clone was picked up one time. V gene TRBV27 combines with J gene TRBJ2-4; 11 positions match TRBD2. The J segment lost 0 bases and the V segment lost 4 bases, leaving 11 bases of the junction unmatched. There are 19 residues in the CDR3. CDR1 and CDR2 from the germline V gene are MNHEY and SMNVEV (reference sequence). As DNA, the CDR3 is TGTGCCAGCAGTTCCCGACTAGCGGGGAACGACTTAGCCAAAAACATTCAGTACTTC. Translated, it gives CASSSRLAGNDLAKNIQYF.